Listed below are T cell receptor beta chains from one sample, sequenced in a study of yellow fever vaccine responses in identical twins. TCRdb passed the RT-PCR reads through MiXCR, listing each CDR3 protein once. Altogether about 2,500 distinct CDR3 sequences are present, over 65% being singletons, with the ten largest covering more than 3.5%. The specimen comprised T cells from blood (PBMCs), unsorted or a sorted subset (not recorded which), sampled before or after yellow fever vaccination (not recorded which). These receptors all stem from a woman younger than 30 who received the yellow fever vaccine. The CDR3 runs from the conserved cysteine through the conserved F or W. The D gene is left open where the match is weak. Rows may omit the clone size; those that give it use once, few, many or a size class.

d_call,j_call,v_call,clone_size,cdr3_nt,cdr3_aa
NA,TRBJ2-7,TRBV12-3/TRBV12-4,NA,TGTGCCAGCAGCGAGCGCCTCGGCTACGAGCAGTACTTC,CASSERLGYEQYF
NA,TRBJ2-4,TRBV2,NA,TGTGCCAGCAGTTCTTCTACAGGTTTTCTAGCCAAAAACATTCAGTACTTC,CASSSSTGFLAKNIQYF
NA,TRBJ2-3,TRBV20-1,NA,TGCAGTGCTACGGGGGCAACCACAGATACGCAGTATTTT,CSATGATTDTQYF
TRBD2,TRBJ2-3,TRBV29-1,NA,TGCAGCGGTGAAATAGCGGGAGAGGCAGATACGCAGTATTTT,CSGEIAGEADTQYF
TRBD2,TRBJ2-1,TRBV10-3,NA,TGTGCCATCAGTGAGACGACTAGCGGGAGGACGGACAATGAGCAGTTCTTC,CAISETTSGRTDNEQFF
NA,TRBJ1-6,TRBV12-3/TRBV12-4,NA,TGTGCCAGCAGTTTCATTGCATCACCCCTCCACTTT,CASSFIASPLHF
NA,TRBJ2-3,TRBV11-3,NA,TGTGCCAGCAGACTTACTAGGGGGGATACGCAGTATTTT,CASRLTRGDTQYF
NA,TRBJ2-5,TRBV5-5,NA,TGTGCCAGCTTAGCTGTTTGGAAATCCCCCAAGACCCAGTACTTC,CASLAVWKSPKTQYF
NA,TRBJ2-5,TRBV10-3,NA,TGTGCCATCAGTGAGAGGGGTGTGGACTTCCAAGAGACCCAGTACTTC,CAISERGVDFQETQYF
NA,TRBJ2-1,TRBV4-3,NA,TGCGCCAGCAGCCACCAGGTGCTGGGAATTACCACAAATGAGCAGTTCTTC,CASSHQVLGITTNEQFF
NA,TRBJ1-1,TRBV13,NA,TGTGCCAGCAGCGGACCGATTGAAGCTTTCTTT,CASSGPIEAFF
NA,TRBJ1-2,TRBV4-1,NA,TGCGCCAGCAGCCAAGATGAAGGGCCCCTGGACTACACCTTC,CASSQDEGPLDYTF
NA,TRBJ2-1,TRBV2,few,TGTGCCAGCAGTTTACCACAAGGGCAGGGTGAGCAGTTCTTC,CASSLPQGQGEQFF
TRBD1,TRBJ1-5,TRBV10-1,NA,TGCGCCAGCAGTGGAGGGACAGGCAATCAGCCCCAGCATTTT,CASSGGTGNQPQHF
NA,TRBJ2-7,TRBV3-1,NA,TGTGCCAGCAGCCAAGCCCTACCCCTTGACAGTTTCTCCTACGAGCAGTACTTC,CASSQALPLDSFSYEQYF
NA,TRBJ2-3,TRBV4-1,few,TGCGCCAGCAGCCAAATTGATCCCCGCACAGATACGCAGTATTTT,CASSQIDPRTDTQYF